The sequence of this T cell receptor (beta chain) was determined in a study of glioma-infiltrating T cells after dendritic cell vaccination. The wider study: Dendritic cells derived from monocytes and pulsed with autologous tumor lysate formed the vaccine.

General study points: Estimated pretreatment TIL content predicted outcome after dendritic cell vaccination.

The assay was immunoSEQ multiplex PCR, and TCRdb's table has in-frame clones only and misses some. The sample carries about 49,000 clones, approximately 83% recorded once. Germline trimming cut 0 bases from V and 8 bases from J; bases unmatched to any gene: 7. The CDR3 loop spans 15 amino acids. Germline assignment: CDR1 SGHTA and CDR2 FQGNSA. This clone was detected only a few times. Its target is not known. The material sequenced was blood, taken before dendritic cell vaccination. The clonotype originates from a human donor with glioblastoma. This rearrangement joins TRBV7-2 to TRBJ2-4; 7 bases align to TRBD1. The CDR3 region is CASSLAVTGLDIQYF. The CDR3 DNA reads TGTGCCAGCAGCTTAGCTGTGACAGGGCTAGACATTCAGTACTTC.